This TCR beta chain was retrieved from a study of PD-1 blockade in classical Hodgkin lymphoma (dated by TCRdb to between 2020 and 2021). Regarding the study in general: Nivolumab dosing was 3 mg/kg intravenously every 2 weeks, continuing until either disease progression or unacceptable toxicity. The study used CyTOF and TCR beta sequencing to define a peripheral blood immune signature of response to PD-1 blockade in classical Hodgkin lymphoma. General conclusions and limits of the study: Patients starting nivolumab less than 1 year after ASCT had lower diversity and were excluded from later analyses to avoid confounding by immune reconstitution. By C4D1, a significant rise was seen in CD4+ TCR diversity but not in CD8+ TCR diversity (p=0.0027 vs p=0.16), and the rise was most apparent among complete responders (p=0.02). Trial patients with a complete response had baseline diversity similar to that of newly diagnosed patients, while partial responders and progressors had significantly lower diversity. Baseline TCR diversity was reported to be lower in newly diagnosed patients than in healthy donors and to be lower still in relapsed/refractory patients. The study covered only a single clinical trial cohort, and the causes of the repertoire differences, possibly disease activity or prior therapy, were still not defined.

With respect to this clone: Its recognized antigen is unknown. Per-base quality was not reported, and no clone a single base away is much larger than it.

Taken from the germline V gene, the CDR1 and CDR2 loops are SGHTA and FQGNSA. From its cysteine to its phenylalanine, the CDR3 spans 14 amino acids. Only the CDR3 DNA is retained, 42 bases long and in frame from the first base. Relative to germline, V is missing 4 bases and J is missing 5 bases, with 5 bases of the junction outside any gene match. Genomic DNA was extracted with the Qiagen DNeasy kit from unsorted PBMCs and from negatively selected CD4+ and CD8+ fractions. TCR beta CDR3 regions were amplified by immunoSEQ multiplex PCR using primers annealing to V and J segments. A synthetic immune receptor repertoire was used to minimize amplification bias, and any residual bias was removed computationally once sequencing was done. The study's own analysis went as follows. Repertoire diversity was quantified as the Shannon entropy index using custom Python scripts. Unsorted, CD4+ and CD8+ repertoires were examined separately, except in combined analyses, for which CD4+ and CD8+ sequences were merged in silico. Clonal expansion was defined as at least a 2-fold frequency increase after treatment relative to C1D1, with a pseudocount of 0.5 for undetected baseline clones. Singleton clones were defined as clones with 0 or 1 copy at C1D1, and non-singleton clones were defined as clones with 2 or more copies. Clones expanded in unsorted samples were assigned a CD4+, CD8+ or unknown annotation through matching of protein sequences in sorted samples from the same patient. Diversity changes from C1D1 to C4D1 were tested in paired samples using Wilcoxon tests. Not all clones reach the TCRdb copy of this immuneACCESS table, which keeps in-frame sequences only. Checked studies attribute under half of the gap to unresolved V genes and leave the rest unexplained. The DNA was the basis for D and trimming; V, J and clone size are from that table. For this sample there are about 28,000 clones; around 85% appear just once. About 0.6% of the sample lies in the top ten.

According to the study, the label for this sample's time point signals: cycle 4 day 1 (C4D1), after 6 weeks of nivolumab. All trial patients had relapsed after autologous stem cell transplantation, with cohorts A, B and C differing in prior brentuximab vedotin exposure. CD4+ T cells were purified from thawed PBMCs by magnetic negative selection with a Miltenyi CD4+ T cell isolation kit. A total of fewer than 70 patients with relapsed/refractory classical Hodgkin lymphoma made up the trial cohort, and each patient's best overall response was complete response, partial response or progressive disease. In the multi-cohort phase II CheckMate 205 trial, trial patients received single-agent nivolumab. An independent review committee assessed best overall response using the 2007 International Working Group response criteria. Trial PBMCs were collected immediately before nivolumab initiation (C1D1) and during therapy at cycle 2 day 1 and cycle 4 day 1. Peripheral blood was collected in 8 mL Vacutainer Cell Preparation Tubes, from which PBMCs were isolated by centrifugation and then cryopreserved. Purified CD4+ and CD8+ fractions were prepared only for cases in which an additional PBMC sample was available. On LS columns in a quadroMACS separator, the magnetically labelled cells were depleted, and the flow-through was collected as the purified fraction.

Sequencing was performed on CD4+ T cells from blood, taken before the fourth cycle of nivolumab. The sequence is built from TRBV7-2 and TRBJ1-3; the central 7 bases match TRBD1. The clonotype comes from a human donor with classical Hodgkin lymphoma. The sequenced DNA: TGTGCCAGCAGCTCAAGACAGGGACGAAACACCATATATTTT. Translated, this is CASSSRQGRNTIYF.